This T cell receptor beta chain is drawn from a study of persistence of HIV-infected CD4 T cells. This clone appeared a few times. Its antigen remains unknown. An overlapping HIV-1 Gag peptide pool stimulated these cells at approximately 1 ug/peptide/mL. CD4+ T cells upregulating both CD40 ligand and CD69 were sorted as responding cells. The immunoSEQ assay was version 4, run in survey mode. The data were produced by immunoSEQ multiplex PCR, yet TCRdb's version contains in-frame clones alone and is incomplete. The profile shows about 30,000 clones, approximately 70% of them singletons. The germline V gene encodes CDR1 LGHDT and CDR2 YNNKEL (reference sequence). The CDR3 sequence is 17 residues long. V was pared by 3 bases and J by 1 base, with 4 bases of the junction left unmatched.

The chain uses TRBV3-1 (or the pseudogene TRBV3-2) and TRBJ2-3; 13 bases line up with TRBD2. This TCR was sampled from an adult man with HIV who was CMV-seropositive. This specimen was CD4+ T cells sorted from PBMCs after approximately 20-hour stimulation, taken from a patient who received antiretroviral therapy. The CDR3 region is CASSHPGLAGRTDTQYF. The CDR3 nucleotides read TGTGCCAGCAGCCATCCGGGACTAGCGGGGCGCACAGATACGCAGTATTTT.